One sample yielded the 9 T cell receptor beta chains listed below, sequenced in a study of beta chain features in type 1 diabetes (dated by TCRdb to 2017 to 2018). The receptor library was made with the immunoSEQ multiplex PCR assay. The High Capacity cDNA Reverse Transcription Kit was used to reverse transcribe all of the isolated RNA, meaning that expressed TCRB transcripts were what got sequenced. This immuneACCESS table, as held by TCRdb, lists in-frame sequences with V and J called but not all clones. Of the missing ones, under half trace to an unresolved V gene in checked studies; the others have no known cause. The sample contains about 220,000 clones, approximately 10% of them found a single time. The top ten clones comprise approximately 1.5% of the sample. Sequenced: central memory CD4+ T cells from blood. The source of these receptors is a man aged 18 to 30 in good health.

The CDR3 coding sequence is TGTGCCAGCAGTCAAAAGGTAGCGGGAGGGCCTTACAATGAGCAGTTCTTC. This encodes CASSQKVAGGPYNEQFF. The genes are TRBV9 and TRBJ2-1; 11 bases align to TRBD2. Unmatched junction bases numbered 11, after V lost 5 bases and J lost 4 bases. Germline V lookup: CDR1 SGDLS, CDR2 YYNGEE. The CDR3 runs to 17 residues.

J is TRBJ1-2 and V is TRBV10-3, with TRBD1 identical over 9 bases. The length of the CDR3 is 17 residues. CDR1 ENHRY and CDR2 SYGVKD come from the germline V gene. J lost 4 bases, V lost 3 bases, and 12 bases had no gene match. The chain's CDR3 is CAISEPGQGDEFYGYTF. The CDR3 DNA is TGTGCCATCAGTGAACCGGGACAGGGTGATGAATTCTATGGCTACACCTTC.

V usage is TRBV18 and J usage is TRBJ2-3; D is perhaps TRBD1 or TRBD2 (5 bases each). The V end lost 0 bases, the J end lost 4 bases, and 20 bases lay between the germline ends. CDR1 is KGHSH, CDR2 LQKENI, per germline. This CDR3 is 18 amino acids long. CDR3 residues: CASSPPYRGHDRADTQYF. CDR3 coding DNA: TGTGCCAGCTCACCACCATACCGGGGCCATGATCGGGCAGATACGCAGTATTTT.

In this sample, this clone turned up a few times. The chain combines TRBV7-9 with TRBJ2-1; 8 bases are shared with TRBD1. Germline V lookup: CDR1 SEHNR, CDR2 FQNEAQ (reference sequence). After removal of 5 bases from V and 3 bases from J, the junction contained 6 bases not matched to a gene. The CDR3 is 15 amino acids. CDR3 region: CASSMSGTGYNEQFF. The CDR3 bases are TGTGCCAGCAGCATGTCCGGGACAGGCTACAATGAGCAGTTCTTC.

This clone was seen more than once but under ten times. CDR3 DNA sequence: TGTGCCAGCAGTTTAATCCATACCTCTGGGGCCAACGTCCTGACTTTC. Its translation is CASSLIHTSGANVLTF. The J gene is TRBJ2-6, the V gene TRBV28, with unresolved D. The CDR3 loop spans 16 amino acids. V dropped 2 bases and J dropped 0 bases, with 8 bases sitting between them. The germline V gene encodes CDR1 MDHEN and CDR2 SYDVKM.

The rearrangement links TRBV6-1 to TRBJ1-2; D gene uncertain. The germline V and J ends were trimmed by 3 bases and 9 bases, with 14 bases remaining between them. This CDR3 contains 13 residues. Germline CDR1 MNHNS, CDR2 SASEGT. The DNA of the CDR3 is TGTGCCAGCAGTGACCACGGACCCCGAAGCTACACCTTC. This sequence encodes CASSDHGPRSYTF.

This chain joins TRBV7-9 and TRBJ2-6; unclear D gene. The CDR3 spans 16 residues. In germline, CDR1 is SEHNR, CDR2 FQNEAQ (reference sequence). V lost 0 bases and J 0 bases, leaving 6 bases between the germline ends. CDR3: CASSLARPSGANVLTF. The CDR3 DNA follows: TGTGCCAGCAGCTTAGCGAGGCCCTCTGGGGCCAACGTCCTGACTTTC.

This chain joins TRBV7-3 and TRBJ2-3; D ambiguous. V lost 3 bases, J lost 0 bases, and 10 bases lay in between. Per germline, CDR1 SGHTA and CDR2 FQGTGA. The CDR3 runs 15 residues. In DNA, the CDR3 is TGTGCCAGCAGCTTTCGAGGAACTAGCACAGATACGCAGTATTTT. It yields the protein CASSFRGTSTDTQYF.

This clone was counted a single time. The CDR3 region has the DNA TGTGCCAGCAGCTTAGTTACGGCAGGGGGAGGCTACACCTTC. Translated, it gives CASSLVTAGGGYTF. The genes are TRBV7-9 and TRBJ1-2; 7 bases line up with TRBD1. V trimming: 1 base; J trimming: 8 bases; junction bases outside the gene matches: 7. CDR1 is SEHNR, CDR2 FQNEAQ, per germline (reference sequence). This CDR3 comprises 14 residues.